This record concerns one T cell receptor beta chain sequence. This clonotype was observed at least ten times. Its cognate antigen has yet to be identified. No base quality information exists; no much larger clone differs at one position. This specimen belongs to a study of T cells in Graves' hyperthyroidism and ophthalmopathy (dated by TCRdb to about 2019). In the study overall: Peripheral blood samples were taken at the time of initial diagnosis, prior to any treatment. Prospective prediction of ophthalmopathy was tested in an independent validation cohort consisting of 18 hyperthyroidism patients and about 17 patients who later progressed to ophthalmopathy. A discovery cohort of roughly 100 patients, about 43 with Graves' ophthalmopathy and over 55 with stable Graves' hyperthyroidism, was used to find distinguishing TCR V-J signatures. Thyroid tissue and blood T-cell repertoires from six or seven Graves' hyperthyroidism patients were also compared in the study. Following sampling, methimazole starting at 30 mg daily was given to hyperthyroidism patients, and high-dose intravenous methylprednisolone was given to ophthalmopathy patients. For training and testing, the roughly 97 patients in the discovery cohort were randomly divided in a 7:3 ratio. TCR Vbeta CDR3 sequencing of 135 peripheral blood samples (roughly 43 ophthalmopathy, approximately 80 hyperthyroidism and roughly 17 progressor patients) is reported in the paper.

Amplification of TCR beta CDR3 regions was carried out from RNA transcripts. A first-round RT-PCR of the TCR CDR3 used the HTBI primer set with the Qiagen OneStep RT-PCR kit. The libraries were constructed in a second round of multiplex PCR and then size-selected and purified. Paired-end sequencing of the libraries was performed with 100 bp reads on an Illumina HiSeq2000. The source study handled its data this way. SOAPnuke was used to process the raw data, removing reads that contained adapters or uncalled bases, had a mean Phred below 15, or lacked an exact match to the constant primer or identifier. COPE v1.2.5 was used to merge the high-quality paired reads, and each unique nucleotide sequence was defined as a clonotype. Clonotypes were aligned to IMGT TRBV, TRBD and TRBJ reference segments using MiTCR v1.1. The analysis included only V-J combinations with a frequency above 0.0001, which together covered 98% to 99.2% of the repertoires. A TCS score was defined as the ratio of F50 (clonal expansion) to E x V (chaos), with BLOSUM62-based TCRdist applied between CDR3 peptides within each V-J. Welch's t-statistics and random forest reduced around 510 V-J features to about 12, which were used in a naive Bayes classifier (R e1071). TCRdb handled the public reads itself, with Q25 trimming in fastp and clone calling in MiXCR, and kept productive beta chains. Rows are unified per CDR3 protein, each entry keeping the most common DNA and genes. In this record, the V and J calls reflect TCRdb's handling and not the investigators' own analysis. This sample is represented by more than 300,000 distinct CDR3 sequences; roughly 17% of them were singletons. The top ten constitute about a third of the sample.

Hyperthyroidism patients were newly diagnosed, with disease duration under 2 months, and aged 18 to 65 years. The study excluded patients with uncontrolled infections, other autoimmune diseases, pregnancy or lactation. Diagnoses relied on clinical symptoms, serum thyroxine and TRAb, thyroid ultrasound and orbital computed tomography. Blood from progressor patients was collected at the time of first diagnosis with hyperthyroidism, before any ophthalmopathy symptoms had appeared. PBMCs were separated from roughly 9.6 ml of fresh peripheral blood using Ficoll-Paque density gradient centrifugation. Progressor patients were initially diagnosed with Graves' hyperthyroidism and developed ophthalmopathy during follow-up. Trizol reagent was used to extract total RNA, and RNA quality was then checked on an Agilent 2100 Bioanalyzer. The paper's findings and limits, for the study overall: A 13 V-J signature model separated ophthalmopathy from stable hyperthyroidism, with around 88% sensitivity and 81.08% specificity in cross-validation and 80%/75% in testing. Blood samples also contained most of the expanded thyroid clonotypes (frequency above 0.001), which suggests that blood repertoires may reflect thyroid immune responses. During validation, the model predicted progression to ophthalmopathy a median of approximately 6.5 months ahead of onset, with 70.59% sensitivity and around 73% specificity. No statistical method was used to set the sample size in advance, and investigators knew the group allocation.

Trimming removed 4 bases from V and 2 bases from J, leaving 17 bases between the germline ends. Reading from cysteine to phenylalanine, the CDR3 counts 16 amino acids. The kept DNA is CDR3 alone, 48 bases in frame from the first base. From the germline V gene, CDR1 is MNHNS and CDR2 is SASEGT. The sequence derives from a woman aged 30 to 39 with Graves' hyperthyroidism that later progressed to Graves' ophthalmopathy. The sequenced sample was blood. This chain is built from TRBV6-1 and TRBJ2-5, with a weak D call of TRBD2 (6 bases match). Read as DNA, the sequence is TGTGCCAGCAGTGGCTTTTTCCGGGACTTGCAAGAGACCCAGTACTTC. Its translation reads: CASSGFFRDLQETQYF.